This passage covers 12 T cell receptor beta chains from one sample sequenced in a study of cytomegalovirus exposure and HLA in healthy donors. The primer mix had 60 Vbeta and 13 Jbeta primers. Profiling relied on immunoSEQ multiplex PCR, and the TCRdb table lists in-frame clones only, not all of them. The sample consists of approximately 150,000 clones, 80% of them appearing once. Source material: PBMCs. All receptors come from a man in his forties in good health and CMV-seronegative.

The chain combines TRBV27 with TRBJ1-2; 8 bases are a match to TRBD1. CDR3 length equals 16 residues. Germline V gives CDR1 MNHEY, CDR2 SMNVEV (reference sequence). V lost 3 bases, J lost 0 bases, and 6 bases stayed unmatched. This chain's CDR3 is CASSLGQEPANYGYTF. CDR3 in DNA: TGTGCCAGCAGTTTGGGACAGGAACCAGCTAACTATGGCTACACCTTC.

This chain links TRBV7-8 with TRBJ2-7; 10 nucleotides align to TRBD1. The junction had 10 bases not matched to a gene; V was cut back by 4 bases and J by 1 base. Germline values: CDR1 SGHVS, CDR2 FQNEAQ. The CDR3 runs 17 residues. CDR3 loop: CASSSRKDRGRSYEQYF. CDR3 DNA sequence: TGTGCCAGCAGCTCAAGGAAGGACAGGGGGAGATCCTACGAGCAGTACTTC.

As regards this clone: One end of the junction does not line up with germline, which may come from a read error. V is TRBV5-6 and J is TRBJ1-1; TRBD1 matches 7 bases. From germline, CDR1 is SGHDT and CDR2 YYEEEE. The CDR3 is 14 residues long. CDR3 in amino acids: CASSRGRMNTKAFF. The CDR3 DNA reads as TGTGCCAGCAGCAGGGGGCGCATGAACACTAAAGCTTTCTTT.

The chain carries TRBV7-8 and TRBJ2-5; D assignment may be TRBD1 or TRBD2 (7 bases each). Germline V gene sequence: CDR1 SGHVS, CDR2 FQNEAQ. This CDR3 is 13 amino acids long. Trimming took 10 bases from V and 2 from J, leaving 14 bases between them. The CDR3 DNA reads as TGTGCCACCAGGGGGGGGCCTCAAGAGACCCAGTACTTC. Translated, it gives CATRGGPQETQYF.

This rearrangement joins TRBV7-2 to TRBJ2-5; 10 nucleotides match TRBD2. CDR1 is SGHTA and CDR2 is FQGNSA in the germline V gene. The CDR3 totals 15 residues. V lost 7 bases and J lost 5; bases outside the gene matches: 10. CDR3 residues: CASTERGGLEETQYF. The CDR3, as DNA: TGTGCCAGCACCGAGCGGGGGGGCCTCGAGGAGACCCAGTACTTC.

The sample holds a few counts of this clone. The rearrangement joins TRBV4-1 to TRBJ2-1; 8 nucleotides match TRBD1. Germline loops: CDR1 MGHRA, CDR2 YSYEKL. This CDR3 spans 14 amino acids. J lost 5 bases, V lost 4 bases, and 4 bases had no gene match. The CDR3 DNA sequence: TGCGCCAGCAGCCTCTGGACAGGGAACAATGAGCAGTTCTTC. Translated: CASSLWTGNNEQFF.

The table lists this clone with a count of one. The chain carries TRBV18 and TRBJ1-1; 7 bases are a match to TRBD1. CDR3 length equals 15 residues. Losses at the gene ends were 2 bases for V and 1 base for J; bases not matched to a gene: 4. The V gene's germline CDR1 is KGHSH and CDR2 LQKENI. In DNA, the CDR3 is TGTGCCAGCTCACCAAAGGGGGCAAAGAACACTGAAGCTTTCTTT. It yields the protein CASSPKGAKNTEAFF.

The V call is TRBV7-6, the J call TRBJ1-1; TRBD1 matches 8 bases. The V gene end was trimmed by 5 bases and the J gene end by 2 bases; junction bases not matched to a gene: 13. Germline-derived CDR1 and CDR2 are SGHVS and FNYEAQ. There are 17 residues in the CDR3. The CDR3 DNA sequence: TGTGCCAGCAGCGCAGGACAGGGCCGGATAGGAAACACTGAAGCTTTCTTT. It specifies CASSAGQGRIGNTEAFF.

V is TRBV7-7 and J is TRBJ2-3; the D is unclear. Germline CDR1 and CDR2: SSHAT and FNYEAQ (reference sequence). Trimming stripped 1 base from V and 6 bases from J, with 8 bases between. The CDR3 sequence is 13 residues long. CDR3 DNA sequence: TGTGCCAGCAGCTTAGGTTTGCGGGATACGCAGTATTTT. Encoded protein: CASSLGLRDTQYF.

This CDR3 is CASSDSGLAGYTGELFF. CDR3 sequence (DNA): TGCGCCAGCAGTGATTCTGGACTAGCGGGGTACACCGGGGAGCTGTTTTTT. The chain uses TRBV10-2 and TRBJ2-2; 12 bases align to TRBD2. The J segment lost 3 bases and the V segment lost 3 bases, leaving 5 bases of the junction unmatched. CDR3 size: 17 residues. The germline V gene has CDR1 WSHSY and CDR2 SAAADI.

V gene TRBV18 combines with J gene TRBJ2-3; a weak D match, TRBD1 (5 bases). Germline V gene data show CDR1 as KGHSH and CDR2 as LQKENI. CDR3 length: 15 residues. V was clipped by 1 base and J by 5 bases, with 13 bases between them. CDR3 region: CASSPQDLQGDTQYF. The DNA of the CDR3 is TGTGCCAGCTCACCACAGGACCTGCAGGGAGATACGCAGTATTTT.

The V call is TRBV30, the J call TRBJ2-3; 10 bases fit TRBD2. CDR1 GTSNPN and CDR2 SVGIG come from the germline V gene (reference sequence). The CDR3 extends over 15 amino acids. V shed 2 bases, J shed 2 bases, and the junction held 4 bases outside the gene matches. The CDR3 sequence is CAWSYLAGVTDTQYF. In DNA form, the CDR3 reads TGTGCCTGGAGTTACCTAGCGGGGGTCACAGATACGCAGTATTTT.